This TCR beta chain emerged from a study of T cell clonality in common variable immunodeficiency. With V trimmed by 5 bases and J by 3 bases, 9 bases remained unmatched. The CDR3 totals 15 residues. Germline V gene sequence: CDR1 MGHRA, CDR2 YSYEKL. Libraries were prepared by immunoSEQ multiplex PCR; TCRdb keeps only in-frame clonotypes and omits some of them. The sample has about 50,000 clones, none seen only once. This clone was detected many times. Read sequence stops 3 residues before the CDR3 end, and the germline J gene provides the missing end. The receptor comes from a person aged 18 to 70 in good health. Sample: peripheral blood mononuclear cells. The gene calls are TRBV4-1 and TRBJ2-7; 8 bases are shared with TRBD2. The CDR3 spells CASSYANSGDYEQYF. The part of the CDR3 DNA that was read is TGCGCCAGCAGCTACGCCAATAGCGGGGACTACGAG.